This T cell receptor (beta chain) is from a study of glioma-infiltrating T cells. Overall study results and limits: Tissue-blood divergence was below expectation in non-neoplastic patients, above in gliomas. CDR3 overlap between tissue and blood was very small.

Trimming removed 0 bases at V and 1 base at J, with 12 bases between. Germline loops: CDR1 SQVTM, CDR2 ANQGSEA. The CDR3 spans 15 residues. The iRepertoire nested amplicon-rescue multiplex PCR amplified TCR alpha and beta CDR3s from RNA. Tissue mRNA or PBMC total RNA, roughly 100-400 ng, went into one-step reverse transcription and amplification. One entry per CDR3 protein results from TCRdb running MiXCR on the multiplex PCR reads. The repertoire holds some 100,000 distinct CDR3 sequences, 25% to 30% seen once, with 35% in the top ten. A few counts support this clonotype. Its antigen is as yet unknown.

Sequencing was done on a sample of glioma tissue, nonneoplastic brain tissue, or PBMCs (not recorded which). The source of this sequence is a human donor with low-grade glioma or glioblastoma, undergoing nonglioma brain surgery, or in good health (not recorded which). The chain links TRBV29-1 to TRBJ1-1; weak D call: TRBD1 (5 bases). The CDR3 DNA reads TGCAGCGTTGAAGACCCTCCGGACAAGAACACTGAAGCTTTCTTT. This translates into CSVEDPPDKNTEAFF.